A single sample is the source of the 14 T cell receptor beta chains below, sequenced in a study of vaccination and CD4 T cells after COVID-19. At the Johns Hopkins FTIC core, DNA taken from cultured CD4+ T cells was sequenced by way of the Oncomine TCR Beta short-read assay. TCRdb reanalysed the PCR reads using MiXCR and keeps one entry per CDR3 protein. Of about 7,400 distinct CDR3 sequences listed, more than 35% are singletons. The antigens for these receptors are not known. Treatment described: roughly 10-day PBMC culture with coronavirus spike peptide pools or control peptides (ViraFEST assay). Harvesting of the unexposed donor's CD4+ T cells predated the COVID-19 pandemic (2011-2018). Sequenced: CD4+ T cells from blood, cultured in vitro. These receptor sequences come from a human donor in good health.

The chain links TRBV10-2 to TRBJ2-2, with TRBD1 identical over 7 bases. This CDR3 region has 15 residues. In germline, CDR1 is WSHSY, CDR2 SAAADI. The V and J ends lost 6 bases and 0 bases, in that order; junction bases with no gene match: 4. Here the CDR3 DNA reads TGCGCCAGCAGGTCGGGACAGACGAACACCGGGGAGCTGTTTTTT. It is translated as CASRSGQTNTGELFF.

This clonotype occurred a few times. This chain links TRBV7-9 with TRBJ1-1; 10 bases map to TRBD1. Germline V CDR1 and CDR2: SEHNR, FQNEAQ (reference sequence). Trimming at V came to 5 bases and at J to 1 base, leaving 4 bases not matched to a gene. This CDR3 has 15 residues. The CDR3 sequence: CASSPGTGANTEAFF. In DNA form, the CDR3 reads TGTGCCAGCAGCCCCGGGACAGGGGCGAACACTGAAGCTTTCTTT.

The gene calls are TRBV20-1 and TRBJ2-2, with D perhaps TRBD1 (7 bases). Deletions cut 0 bases from V and 5 bases from J, with 19 bases between. The length of the CDR3 is 17 residues. In germline, CDR1 is DFQATT, CDR2 SNEGSKA (reference sequence). The CDR3 DNA is TGCAGTGCTAGAGATCCTGGCCCGACAGGGAGGACCGGGGAGCTGTTTTTT. The encoded protein is CSARDPGPTGRTGELFF.

V and J are TRBV5-1 and TRBJ1-5; TRBD1 might be the D (5 bases). Trimming left V 4 bases short and J 6 bases short, with 14 bases between. The CDR3 runs 14 residues. Germline CDR1 and CDR2: SGHRS and YFSETQ. CDR3 protein: CASSETQGGQPQHF. In nucleotides, the CDR3 is TGCGCCAGCAGCGAAACCCAGGGTGGTCAGCCCCAGCATTTT.

In this sample, this clonotype turned up once. The rearrangement uses TRBV7-9 and TRBJ2-1; D unclear. The germline V and J ends were trimmed by 1 base and 5 bases, with 9 bases remaining between them. This CDR3 region has 14 residues. Germline CDR1 SEHNR, CDR2 FQNEAQ (reference sequence). In nucleotides, the CDR3 is TGTGCCAGCAGCTTAGGTGCCGAGAACAATGAGCAGTTCTTC. As protein: CASSLGAENNEQFF.

This clonotype is deemed medium-sized. The chain employs TRBV29-1 and TRBJ2-7, with D possibly TRBD1 on 6 matching bases. Germline V lookup: CDR1 SQVTM, CDR2 ANQGSEA. The CDR3 runs 13 residues. The V and J ends lost 5 bases and 7 bases respectively, with 18 bases between them. CDR3 sequence: CSVTRRGTREQYF. In nucleotides, the CDR3 is TGCAGCGTTACAAGAAGGGGGACAAGGGAGCAGTACTTC.

This clonotype showed up just a few times. This sequence joins TRBV6-2 or TRBV6-3 and TRBJ1-6; D is unclear. Germline CDR1 is MNHEY and CDR2 is SVGEGT. The CDR3 totals 13 residues. V was clipped by 6 bases and J by 12 bases, with 15 bases between them. The CDR3 reads CASRPDGLEPLHF. CDR3 bases: TGTGCCAGCAGACCGGACGGGCTGGAACCCCTCCACTTT.

V usage is TRBV6-5 and J usage is TRBJ1-2; no reliable D call. Germline V gives CDR1 MNHEY, CDR2 SVGAGI. The CDR3 consists of 16 residues. V dropped 2 bases and J dropped 8 bases, with 21 bases sitting between them. The CDR3 loop reads CASSYRPVEVDGGYTF. For the CDR3, the DNA is TGTGCCAGCAGTTACAGGCCAGTAGAGGTGGACGGGGGCTACACCTTC.

This clonotype appeared a single time. The chain's CDR3 is CASSFYLTGEETQYF. CDR3 bases: TGTGCCAGCAGCTTTTATCTAACAGGGGAAGAGACCCAGTACTTC. The rearrangement links TRBV7-9 to TRBJ2-5, with 7 bases aligning to TRBD1. After removal of 3 bases from V and 3 bases from J, the junction contained 7 bases not matched to a gene. Germline assignment: CDR1 SEHNR and CDR2 FQNEAQ (reference sequence). The CDR3 has 15 amino acids.

The chain carries TRBV6-5 and TRBJ1-6; D remains ambiguous. The CDR3 runs 16 residues. Germline CDR1 and CDR2: MNHEY and SVGAGI. Trimming shortened V by 0 bases and J by 7 bases, and 13 bases separated the two germline ends. CDR3 residues: CASSYSRPGGNSPLHF. The CDR3 DNA follows: TGTGCCAGCAGTTACTCTCGGCCGGGAGGGAATTCACCCCTCCACTTT.

This clonotype is judged medium-sized. The V gene is TRBV20-1, the J gene TRBJ1-5, with D perhaps matching TRBD1 (5 bases). The CDR3 totals 16 residues. The germline V and J ends were trimmed by 1 base and 5 bases, with 18 bases remaining between them. The germline V gene has CDR1 DFQATT and CDR2 SNEGSKA (reference sequence). Here the CDR3 DNA reads TGCAGTGCTAGAGGGCGCTACCCCGGGGGATATCAGCCCCAGCATTTT. It encodes CSARGRYPGGYQPQHF.

This sequence joins TRBV7-6 and TRBJ2-2, with 7 bases identical to TRBD2. V lost 6 bases to trimming and J lost 3 bases; unmatched junction nucleotides: 13. The length of the CDR3 is 17 residues. Germline-derived CDR1 and CDR2 are SGHVS and FNYEAQ. The CDR3 reads CASSPHFRTRDTGELFF. CDR3 in DNA: TGTGCCAGCAGTCCCCACTTCCGGACTAGGGACACCGGGGAGCTGTTTTTT.

This clonotype has just a few counts. The rearrangement links TRBV27 to TRBJ1-1; possible D gene TRBD1, 5 bases. V lost 5 bases, J lost 4 bases, and 20 bases lay in between. The CDR3 extends over 16 amino acids. CDR1 is MNHEY and CDR2 is SMNVEV in the germline V gene (reference sequence). The CDR3 sequence: CASSPPEARGGTEAFF. CDR3 in DNA: TGTGCCAGCAGTCCTCCAGAGGCCCGCGGGGGCACTGAAGCTTTCTTT.

This clonotype was detected a few times. The chain is built from TRBV19 and TRBJ2-3; 10 bases are shared with TRBD2. The CDR3 is 16 amino acids. Germline CDR1 and CDR2: LNHDA and SQIVND (reference sequence). With 5 bases clipped from V and 2 bases from J, the junction kept 7 bases outside the gene matches. The CDR3 DNA reads TGTGCCAGTAGTTGGAGCGGGGGGGCCATCACAGATACGCAGTATTTT. This sequence encodes CASSWSGGAITDTQYF.